These 20 T cell receptor beta chains originate from one sample sequenced in a study of blood T cells in healthy people across ages. A J-beta primer mix and a sample-barcoded 5' primer were used in a second PCR of about 7 to 12 cycles. TCRdb itself ran the 5' RACE reads through MiXCR, one entry per CDR3 protein. In the table there are 650,000 to 700,000 distinct CDR3 sequences, 52% of which are singletons. The sample consisted of blood. The receptors here all came from a woman of 80 years or more in good health.

This clonotype was counted between two and nine times. The V and J genes are TRBV5-1 and TRBJ2-3; D gene uncertain. Germline V gene sequence: CDR1 SGHRS, CDR2 YFSETQ. Trimming left V 7 bases short and J 5 bases short, with 17 bases between. The CDR3 covers 14 residues. DNA of the CDR3: TGCGCCAGCGGCAGATCTGACGGGCGAGATACGCAGTATTTT. It yields the protein CASGRSDGRDTQYF.

This clonotype was counted at least ten times. The rearrangement uses TRBV7-3 and TRBJ2-3, with TRBD2 identical over 8 bases. CDR1 SGHTA and CDR2 FQGTGA come from the germline V gene. CDR3 length: 15 amino acids. J lost 4 bases, V lost 1 base, and 4 bases had no gene match. This CDR3 is CASSLIAGSSDTQYF. CDR3 in DNA: TGTGCCAGCAGCTTAATAGCGGGAAGTTCAGATACGCAGTATTTT.

This clonotype was counted many times. V is TRBV7-8 and J is TRBJ1-1; D ambiguous. Trimming removed 3 bases at V and 1 base at J, with 6 bases between. CDR1 is SGHVS and CDR2 is FQNEAQ in the germline V gene. The CDR3 has 13 residues. The CDR3 nucleotides are TGTGCCAGCAGCTTCTCAGGGAACACTGAAGCTTTCTTT. Its protein product is CASSFSGNTEAFF.

This chain joins TRBV29-1 and TRBJ1-1; no reliable D call. The V end was cut by 1 base, the J end by 5 bases, with 11 bases between. The germline CDR1 and CDR2 sequences are SQVTM and ANQGSEA. The CDR3 runs 13 residues. CDR3 amino acids: CSVEASLRTEAFF. In DNA, the CDR3 is TGCAGCGTTGAAGCCAGCCTTAGGACTGAAGCTTTCTTT.

This clonotype was detected ten times or more. J is TRBJ2-1 and V is TRBV3-1, with 11 bases matching TRBD2. Germline V gives CDR1 LGHDT, CDR2 YNNKEL (reference sequence). The CDR3 sequence is 17 residues long. The V gene end was trimmed by 4 bases and the J gene end by 7 bases; junction bases not matched to a gene: 12. The CDR3 DNA reads TGTGCCAGCAGCCGGACTAGCGGGCTAACCCCTTGGAATGAGCAGTTCTTC. Its protein is CASSRTSGLTPWNEQFF.

This clonotype was observed at least ten times. The J gene is TRBJ2-1, the V gene TRBV20-1; D is undetermined. V was cut by 3 bases and J by 2 bases, with 23 bases left in between. In germline, CDR1 is DFQATT, CDR2 SNEGSKA (reference sequence). This CDR3 has 18 residues. This chain's CDR3 is CSASAPPHSLIPYNEQFF. The CDR3 bases are TGCAGTGCTAGTGCCCCTCCCCACTCGCTAATTCCCTACAATGAGCAGTTCTTC.

V is TRBV20-1 and J is TRBJ2-5; D assignment may be TRBD1 or TRBD2 (5 bases each). The better agreement between TRBJ2-7 and the DNA end casts doubt on the J call. There are 14 residues in the CDR3. Looked up from germline, CDR1 is DFQATT and CDR2 is SNEGSKA (reference sequence). The CDR3 protein is CSVLGEREPYEQYF. CDR3 bases: TGCAGTGTCTTAGGGGAGAGGGAACCCTACGAGCAGTACTTC.

This clonotype was counted ten times or more. The V and J genes are TRBV5-1 and TRBJ2-3; 7 nucleotides agree with TRBD2. J lost 0 bases, V lost 9 bases, and 10 bases had no gene match. CDR3 length: 15 amino acids. CDR1 is SGHRS and CDR2 is YFSETQ in the germline V gene. CDR3 in amino acids: CATRRQRGSTDTQYF. Written as DNA, the CDR3 is TGCGCCACCCGTCGACAGCGGGGAAGCACAGATACGCAGTATTTT.

The rearrangement uses TRBV4-3 and TRBJ2-1; 8 bases match TRBD1. The CDR3 extends over 16 amino acids. Germline-derived CDR1 and CDR2 are LGHNA and YSLEER. V lost 4 bases to trimming and J lost 3 bases; unmatched junction nucleotides: 8. The CDR3 nucleotides are TGCGCCAGCAGCCGAACCGGACAGGGTCTCTACAATGAGCAGTTCTTC. Translating gives CASSRTGQGLYNEQFF.

The chain is built from TRBV28 and TRBJ2-1, with a weak D call TRBD1 (6 bases). CDR3 length: 14 residues. Germline CDR1 is MDHEN and CDR2 is SYDVKM. Trimming removed 7 bases from V and 7 bases from J, with 17 bases in between. Here the CDR3 DNA reads TGTGCCAGCATGTCAGGGGCGGAACCGAATGAGCAGTTCTTC. Amino acids: CASMSGAEPNEQFF. Drawing the rest from reference TRBV28 and TRBJ2-1, the complete variable domain is DVKVTQSSRYLVKRTGEKVFLECVQDMDHENMFWYRQDPGLGLRLIYFSYDVKMKEKGDIPEGYSVSREKKERFSLILESASTNQTSMYLCASMSGAEPNEQFFGPGTRLTVL.

To note about this clonotype: This may be a read error, as it is one base from a much larger clone. The chain links TRBV5-1 to TRBJ2-1, with D unclear. The J call is in doubt because the DNA end fits TRBJ2-7 better. Germline V lookup: CDR1 SGHRS, CDR2 YFSETQ. The CDR3 has 14 amino acids. CDR3 in DNA: TGCGCCAGCAGCCTCCCGACCACCTACAATGAGCAGTACTTC. Translating gives CASSLPTTYNEQYF.

The chain combines TRBV3-1 with TRBJ2-3, with 14 bases that match TRBD2. CDR1 and CDR2 from the germline V gene are LGHDT and YNNKEL (reference sequence). The CDR3 is made up of 17 amino acids. V shed 4 bases and J 4 bases; nucleotides not matched to a gene: 7. Written as DNA, the CDR3 is TGTGCCAGCAGCCCGGGACTAGCGGGGGAAAGCGCAGATACGCAGTATTTT. Amino acid sequence: CASSPGLAGESADTQYF.

The genes are TRBV7-2 and TRBJ1-2; the D is unclear. V was pared by 5 bases and J by 7 bases, with 8 bases between. Germline-derived CDR1 and CDR2 are SGHTA and FQGNSA. This CDR3 has 11 residues. CDR3: CASSHNSGYTF. As DNA, the CDR3 is TGTGCCAGCAGCCACAATAGTGGCTACACCTTC.

At least ten counts were recorded for this clonotype. The V and J genes are TRBV5-1 and TRBJ2-3; D uncertain. The germline V gene encodes CDR1 SGHRS and CDR2 YFSETQ. The germline V and J ends were trimmed by 3 bases and 2 bases, with 16 bases remaining between them. The CDR3 has 16 amino acids. CDR3 DNA sequence: TGCGCCAGCAGCTATAACGGACCGATCGACACAGATACGCAGTATTTT. It yields the protein CASSYNGPIDTDTQYF.

The chain couples TRBV9 to TRBJ2-1; D uncertain. V lost 0 bases and J lost 10, with 11 bases in between. The CDR3 is 13 amino acids. Germline assignment: CDR1 SGDLS and CDR2 YYNGEE. The CDR3, as DNA: TGTGCCAGCAGCGTAGGATTGGGCGGCGAGCAGTTCTTC. Amino acids: CASSVGLGGEQFF.

This sequence joins TRBV2 and TRBJ2-7; D perhaps matches TRBD2 (6 bases). Germline V gene lookup returns CDR1 SNHLY and CDR2 FYNNEI. This CDR3 is 16 amino acids long. The V end was cut by 4 bases, the J end by 4 bases, with 20 bases between. This chain's CDR3 is CASSVSGTQRGYEQYF. CDR3 bases: TGTGCCAGCAGTGTATCCGGGACTCAGCGAGGGTACGAGCAGTACTTC. The entire variable domain, with the rest obtained from reference TRBV2 and TRBJ2-7, is as follows: EPEVTQTPSHQVTQMGQEVILRCVPISNHLYFYWYRQILGQKVEFLVSFYNNEISEKSEIFDDQFSVERPDGSNFTLKIRSTKLEDSAMYFCASSVSGTQRGYEQYFGPGTRLTVT.

Turning to this clonotype: This may be a read error: a much more frequent sequence differs by one nucleotide. The chain is built from TRBV5-1 and TRBJ2-1, with D possibly TRBD2 on 5 matching bases. Germline V gives CDR1 SGHRS, CDR2 YFSETQ. The CDR3 has 16 residues. CDR3 in DNA: TGCGCCAGCCTTGAGGGCGGGTCCCCCTCCTACAATGGGCAGTTCTTC. Translation: CASLEGGSPSYNGQFF.

The chain links TRBV7-9 to TRBJ2-4; D is possibly TRBD2 (5 bases). The DNA end lines up better with TRBJ2-7; the J call may be wrong. Looked up from germline, CDR1 is SEHNR and CDR2 is FQNEAQ (reference sequence). This CDR3 contains 14 residues. The CDR3 sequence is CASSFSSPGDEQYF. CDR3 sequence (DNA): TGTGCCAGCAGCTTTAGCTCTCCCGGGGACGAGCAGTACTTC.

The chain couples TRBV20-1 to TRBJ2-1, with D possibly being TRBD2 (6 bases). This CDR3 is 16 amino acids long. V lost 3 bases and J lost 6, with 21 bases in between. Germline V lookup: CDR1 DFQATT, CDR2 SNEGSKA (reference sequence). The CDR3 loop reads CSASYIGGLRGNEQFF. The CDR3 nucleotides read TGCAGTGCTAGTTATATCGGGGGATTAAGGGGCAATGAGCAGTTCTTC.

A single count supports this clonotype. This could be a read error, since a much larger clone is one nucleotide away. V is TRBV28 and J is TRBJ2-4; D gene unclear. The J call may be incorrect, as the DNA end agrees better with TRBJ2-7. The CDR3 consists of 12 residues. CDR1 and CDR2 (germline): MDHEN, SYDVKM. Here the CDR3 reads CASSWAAGEQYF. DNA for the CDR3: TGTGCCAGCAGTTGGGCAGCTGGCGAGCAGTACTTC.